Listed below are T cell receptor beta chains from one sample, sequenced in a study of blood T cell repertoires in COVID-19. Sequenced by immunoSEQ multiplex PCR; TCRdb stores in-frame clones only, minus some. The sample contains some 100,000 clones, roughly four fifths of which appear only once. Sequencing was performed on peripheral blood. The receptors derive from a man between 50 and 59 years old with active or convalescent COVID-19. Both conserved end residues are part of each CDR3. The D gene is left open where the match is weak. Not all rows give a size; the values are once, few, many and, for expanded clones, a class.

j_call clone_size v_call d_call cdr3_nt cdr3_aa
TRBJ2-3 NA TRBV6-5 TRBD2 TGTGCCAGCAGGCTTGGACTAGCCCCCTCCCATACGCAGTATTTT CASRLGLAPSHTQYF
TRBJ2-2 NA TRBV6-4 NA TGTGCCAGCAGCCAGTCTAGCATCGGCGGGGAGCTGTTTTTT CASSQSSIGGELFF
TRBJ2-3 NA TRBV28 TRBD2 TGTGCCAGCAGTTTATCGGGACTAGCGGGGATCTCAGATACGCAGTATTTT CASSLSGLAGISDTQYF
TRBJ1-3 NA TRBV3-1/TRBV3-2 NA TGTGCCAGCAGCCACGGACAAACCTCCTCTGGAAACACCATATATTTT CASSHGQTSSGNTIYF
TRBJ2-1 NA TRBV5-1 TRBD1 TGCGCCAGCAGCCCCCGGGACAGGAACTACAATGAGCAGTTCTTC CASSPRDRNYNEQFF
TRBJ2-7 NA TRBV5-1 TRBD2 TGCGCCAGCAGCGCAGCGGGGGGGGAGAGGTCTTACGAGCAGTACTTC CASSAAGGERSYEQYF
TRBJ2-6 NA TRBV6-1 TRBD1 TGTGCCAGCAGTGACCGTGGCAGGGGGTTAGGGGCCAACGTCCTGACTTTC CASSDRGRGLGANVLTF
TRBJ2-2 NA TRBV6-5 NA TGTGCCAGCAGTTACTCGGGGGCGGCCACCGGGGAGCTGTTTTTT CASSYSGAATGELFF
TRBJ2-7 NA TRBV19 NA TGTGCCAGTAGTATTCTTAACGGGGGTGGCTACGAGCAGTACTTC CASSILNGGGYEQYF
TRBJ1-6 few TRBV7-9 NA TGTGCCAGCAGCTTCCGGGACATAAGGTCACCCCTCCACTTT CASSFRDIRSPLHF